The sequence of this TCR beta chain was determined in a study of blood T cell repertoires in COVID-19. Study details: Spain, Italy and the United States supplied samples that represented acute and convalescent COVID-19.

Clones were sequenced by immunoSEQ multiplex PCR, and TCRdb holds only the in-frame ones, with some missing. The sample gives a few hundred thousand clones, approximately 81% of which show up once; under 20% is in the top ten. Trimming removed 1 base from V and 0 bases from J, with 11 bases in between. Germline V gene sequence: CDR1 SGHKS, CDR2 YYEKEE (reference sequence). CDR3 size: 16 residues. This clonotype originated in a man in his forties or fifties who had recovered from COVID-19. The chain is built from TRBV5-5 and TRBJ1-5; D gene unclear. Material: PBMCs or T cells enriched from blood (not recorded which). As DNA, the CDR3 is TGTGCCAGCAGCTTGTACGCAGTTTATAGCAATCAGCCCCAGCATTTT. It encodes CASSLYAVYSNQPQHF.